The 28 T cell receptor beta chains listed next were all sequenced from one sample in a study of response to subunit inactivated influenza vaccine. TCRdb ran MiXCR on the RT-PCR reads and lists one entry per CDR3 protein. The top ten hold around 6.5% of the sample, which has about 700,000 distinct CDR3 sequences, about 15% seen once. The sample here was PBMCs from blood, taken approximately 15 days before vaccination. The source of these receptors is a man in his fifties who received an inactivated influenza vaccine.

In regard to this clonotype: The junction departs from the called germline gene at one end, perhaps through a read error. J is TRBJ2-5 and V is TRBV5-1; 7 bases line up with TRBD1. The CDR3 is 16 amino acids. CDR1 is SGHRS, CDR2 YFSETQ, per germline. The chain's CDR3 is CASSLRGDSRQVTQYF. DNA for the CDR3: TGCGCCAGCAGCTTGCGTGGGGACAGCCGCCAAGTGACCCAGTACTTC.

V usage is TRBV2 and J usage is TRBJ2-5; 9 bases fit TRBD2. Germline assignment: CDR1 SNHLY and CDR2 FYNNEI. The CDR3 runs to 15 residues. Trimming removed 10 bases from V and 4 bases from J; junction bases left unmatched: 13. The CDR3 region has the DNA TGTGCCACACTTGGGGCGGGAGGGCCGGGAGAGACCCAGTACTTC. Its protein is CATLGAGGPGETQYF.

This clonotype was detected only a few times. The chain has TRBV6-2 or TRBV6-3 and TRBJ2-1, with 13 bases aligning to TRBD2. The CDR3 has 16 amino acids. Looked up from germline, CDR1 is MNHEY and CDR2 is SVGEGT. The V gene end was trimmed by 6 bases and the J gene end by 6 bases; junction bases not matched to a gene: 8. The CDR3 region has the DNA TGTGCCAGCAGAGAATTCGGACTAGCGGGAGTCAATGAGCAGTTCTTC. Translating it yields CASREFGLAGVNEQFF.

The CDR3 loop is CASRSGSDTEAFF. The CDR3 DNA reads as TGCGCCAGCAGATCGGGCTCGGACACTGAAGCTTTCTTT. The gene calls are TRBV5-1 and TRBJ1-1; D is unclear. V lost 5 bases to trimming and J lost 3 bases, with 11 bases between them. This CDR3 spans 13 amino acids. CDR1 SGHRS and CDR2 YFSETQ come from the germline V gene.

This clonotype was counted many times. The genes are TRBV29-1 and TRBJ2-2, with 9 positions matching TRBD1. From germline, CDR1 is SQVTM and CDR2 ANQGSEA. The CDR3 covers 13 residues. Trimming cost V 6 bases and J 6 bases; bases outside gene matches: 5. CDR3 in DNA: TGCAGCGTCCGGGACAGGGCCCCCGGGGAGCTGTTTTTT. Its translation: CSVRDRAPGELFF.

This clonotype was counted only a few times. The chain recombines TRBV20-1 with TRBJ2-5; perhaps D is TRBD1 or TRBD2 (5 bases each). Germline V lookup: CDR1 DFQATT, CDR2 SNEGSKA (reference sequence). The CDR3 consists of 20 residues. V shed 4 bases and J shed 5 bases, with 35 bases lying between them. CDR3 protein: CSANSGPAPGPKARAETQYF. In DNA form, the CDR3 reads TGCAGTGCTAATAGTGGGCCGGCGCCGGGACCAAAAGCGCGGGCGGAGACCCAGTACTTC.

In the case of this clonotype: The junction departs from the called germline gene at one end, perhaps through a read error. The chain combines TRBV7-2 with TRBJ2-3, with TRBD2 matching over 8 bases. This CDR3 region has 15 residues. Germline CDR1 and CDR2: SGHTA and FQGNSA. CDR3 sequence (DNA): TGTGCCAGCAGCCCTGGGACTAGTAGCACAGGTACGCAGTATTTT. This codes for CASSPGTSSTGTQYF.

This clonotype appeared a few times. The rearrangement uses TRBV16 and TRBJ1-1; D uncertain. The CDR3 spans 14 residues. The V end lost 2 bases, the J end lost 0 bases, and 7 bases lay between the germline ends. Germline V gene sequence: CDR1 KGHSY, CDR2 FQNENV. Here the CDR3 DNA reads TGTGCCAGCAGCCAACCCAGTATGAACACTGAAGCTTTCTTT. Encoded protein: CASSQPSMNTEAFF.

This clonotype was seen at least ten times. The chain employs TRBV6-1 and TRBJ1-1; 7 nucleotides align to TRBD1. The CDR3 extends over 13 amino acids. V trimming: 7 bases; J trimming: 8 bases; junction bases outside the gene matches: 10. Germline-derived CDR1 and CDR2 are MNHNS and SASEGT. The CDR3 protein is CASKGQPNPEAFF. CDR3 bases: TGTGCCAGCAAGGGACAGCCAAATCCCGAAGCTTTCTTT.

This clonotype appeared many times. In DNA, the CDR3 is TGCGCCAGCAGCTTGCCGACAAAAACCGGGACAGGGGGCGGAAGGACTGAAGCTTTCTTT. It yields the protein CASSLPTKTGTGGGRTEAFF. The rearrangement joins TRBV5-1 to TRBJ1-1, with 12 bases matching TRBD1. Germline assignment: CDR1 SGHRS and CDR2 YFSETQ. The CDR3 has 20 residues. With 1 base clipped from V and 5 bases from J, the junction kept 18 bases outside the gene matches.

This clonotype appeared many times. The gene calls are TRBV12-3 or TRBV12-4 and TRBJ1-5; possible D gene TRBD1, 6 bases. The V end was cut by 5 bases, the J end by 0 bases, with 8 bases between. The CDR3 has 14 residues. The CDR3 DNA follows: TGTGCCAGCAGTACGACAGGTAGCAATCAGCCCCAGCATTTT. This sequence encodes CASSTTGSNQPQHF.

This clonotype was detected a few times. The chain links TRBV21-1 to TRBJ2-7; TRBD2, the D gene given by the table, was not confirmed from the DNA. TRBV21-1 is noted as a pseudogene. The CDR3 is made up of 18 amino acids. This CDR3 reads CASSKEASGGSSSYEQYF. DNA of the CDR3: TGTGCCAGCAGCAAAGAGGCTAGCGGGGGCTCCAGCTCCTACGAGCAGTACTTC.

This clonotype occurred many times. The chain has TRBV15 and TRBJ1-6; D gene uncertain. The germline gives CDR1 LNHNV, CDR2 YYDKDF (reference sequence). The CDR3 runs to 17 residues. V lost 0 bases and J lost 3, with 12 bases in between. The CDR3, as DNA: TGTGCCACCAGCAGAGAGACTTTGGGGAACTATAATTCACCCCTCCACTTT. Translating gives CATSRETLGNYNSPLHF. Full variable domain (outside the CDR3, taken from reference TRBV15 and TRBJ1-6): DAMVIQNPRYQVTQFGKPVTLSCSQTLNHNVMYWYQQKSSQAPKLLFHYYDKDFNNEADTPDNFQSRRPNTSFCFLDIRSPGLGDTAMYLCATSRETLGNYNSPLHFGNGTRLTVT.

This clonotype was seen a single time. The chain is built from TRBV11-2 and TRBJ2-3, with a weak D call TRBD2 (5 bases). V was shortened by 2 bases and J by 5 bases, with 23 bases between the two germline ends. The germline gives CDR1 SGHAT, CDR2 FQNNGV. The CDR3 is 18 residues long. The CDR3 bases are TGTGCCAGCAGCTTAAGAGGATTGGGTGGGAGTGTGAGAGATACGCAGTATTTT. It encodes CASSLRGLGGSVRDTQYF. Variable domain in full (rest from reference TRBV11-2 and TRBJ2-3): EAGVAQSPRYKIIEKRQSVAFWCNPISGHATLYWYQQILGQGPKLLIQFQNNGVVDDSQLPKDRFSAERLKGVDSTLKIQPAKLEDSAVYLCASSLRGLGGSVRDTQYFGPGTRLTVL.

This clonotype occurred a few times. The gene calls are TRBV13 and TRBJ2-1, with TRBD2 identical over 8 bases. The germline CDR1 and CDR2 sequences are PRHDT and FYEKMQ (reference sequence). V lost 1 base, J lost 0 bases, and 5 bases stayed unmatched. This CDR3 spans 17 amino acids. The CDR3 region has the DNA TGTGCCAGCAGCTTAGTGGCTAGCGGGCGCTCCTACAATGAGCAGTTCTTC. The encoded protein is CASSLVASGRSYNEQFF.

CDR3 residues: CASSPLGQREYNEQYF. The DNA of the CDR3 is TGCGCCAGCAGCCCCCTCGGGCAGCGGGAGTATAACGAGCAGTACTTC. The gene calls are TRBV5-1 and TRBJ2-7; 8 nucleotides agree with TRBD2. This CDR3 region has 16 residues. Per the germline V gene, CDR1 is SGHRS and CDR2 is YFSETQ. V was pared by 4 bases and J by 5 bases, with 14 bases of the junction left unmatched. Full variable domain (outside the CDR3, taken from reference TRBV5-1 and TRBJ2-7): KAGVTQTPRYLIKTRGQQVTLSCSPISGHRSVSWYQQTPGQGLQFLFEYFSETQRNKGNFPGRFSGRQFSNSRSEMNVSTLELGDSALYLCASSPLGQREYNEQYFGPGTRLTVT.

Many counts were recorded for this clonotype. DNA for the CDR3: TGTGCCAGCACGAGGGGGACGGTTGGGGCCAACGTCCTGACTTTC. Translation gives CASTRGTVGANVLTF. The chain is built from TRBV27 and TRBJ2-6, with D perhaps TRBD1 (6 bases). The CDR3 has 15 amino acids. Germline V gives CDR1 MNHEY, CDR2 SMNVEV (reference sequence). V lost 7 bases, J lost 3 bases, and 13 bases lay in between.

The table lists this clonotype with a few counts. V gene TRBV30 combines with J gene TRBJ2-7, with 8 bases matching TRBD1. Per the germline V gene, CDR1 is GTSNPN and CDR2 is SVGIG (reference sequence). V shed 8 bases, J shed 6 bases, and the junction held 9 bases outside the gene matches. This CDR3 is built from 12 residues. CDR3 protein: CAGDRRSREQYF. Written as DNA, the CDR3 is TGTGCCGGGGACAGGAGGAGTCGCGAGCAGTACTTC. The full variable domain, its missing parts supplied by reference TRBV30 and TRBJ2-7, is SQTIHQWPATLVQPVGSPLSLECTVEGTSNPNLYWYRQAAGRGLQLLFYSVGIGQISSEVPQNLSASRPQDRQFILSSKKLLLSDSGFYLCAGDRRSREQYFGPGTRLTVT.

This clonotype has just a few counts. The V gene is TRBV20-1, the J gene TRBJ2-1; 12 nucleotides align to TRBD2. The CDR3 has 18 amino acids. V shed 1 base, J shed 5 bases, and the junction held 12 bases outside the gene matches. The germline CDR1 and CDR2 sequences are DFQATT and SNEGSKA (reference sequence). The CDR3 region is CSARVKWTSGEVNNEQFF. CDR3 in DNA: TGCAGTGCTAGAGTTAAGTGGACTAGCGGGGAAGTAAACAATGAGCAGTTCTTC.

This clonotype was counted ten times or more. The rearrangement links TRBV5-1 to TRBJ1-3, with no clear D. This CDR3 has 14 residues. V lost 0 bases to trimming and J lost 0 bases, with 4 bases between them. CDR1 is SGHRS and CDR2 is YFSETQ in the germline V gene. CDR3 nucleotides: TGCGCCAGCAGCTTGGGTGACTCTGGAAACACCATATATTTT. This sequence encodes CASSLGDSGNTIYF.

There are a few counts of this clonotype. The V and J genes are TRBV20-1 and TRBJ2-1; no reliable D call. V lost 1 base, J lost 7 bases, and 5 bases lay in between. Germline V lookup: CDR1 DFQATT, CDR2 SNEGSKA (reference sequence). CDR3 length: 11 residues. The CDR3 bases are TGCAGTGCTAGAGTAGGGAATGAGCAGTTCTTC. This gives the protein CSARVGNEQFF.

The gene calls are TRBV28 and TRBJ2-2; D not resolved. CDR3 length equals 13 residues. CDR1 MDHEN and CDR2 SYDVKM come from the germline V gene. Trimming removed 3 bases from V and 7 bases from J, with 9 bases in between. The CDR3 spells CASSFLYNGELFF. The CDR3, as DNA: TGTGCCAGCAGTTTTCTTTACAACGGGGAGCTGTTTTTT.

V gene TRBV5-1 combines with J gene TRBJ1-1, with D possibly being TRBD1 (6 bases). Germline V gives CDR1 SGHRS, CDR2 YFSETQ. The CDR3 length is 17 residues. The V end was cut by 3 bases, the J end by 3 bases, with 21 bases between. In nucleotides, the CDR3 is TGCGCCAGCAGCTCGTCGGGACAAATGGCGGTTTACACTGAAGCTTTCTTT. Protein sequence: CASSSSGQMAVYTEAFF.

Here the CDR3 DNA reads TGTGCCAGCAGCTTAGCGGTGGCAGGGGTTGAGCAGTTCTTC. It codes for CASSLAVAGVEQFF. J is TRBJ2-1 and V is TRBV7-2, with D possibly matching TRBD1 (6 bases). CDR3 length equals 14 residues. The ends were cut back, 0 bases at V and 9 bases at J, with 12 bases in the middle. Germline-derived CDR1 and CDR2 are SGHTA and FQGNSA.

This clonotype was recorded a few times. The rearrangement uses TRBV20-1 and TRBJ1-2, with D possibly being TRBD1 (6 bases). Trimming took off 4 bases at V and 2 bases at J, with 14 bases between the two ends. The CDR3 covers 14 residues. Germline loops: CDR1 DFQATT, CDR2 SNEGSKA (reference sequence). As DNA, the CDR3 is TGCAGTGCTACCCCAGCGGGGGCGAACTATGGCTACACCTTC. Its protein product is CSATPAGANYGYTF.

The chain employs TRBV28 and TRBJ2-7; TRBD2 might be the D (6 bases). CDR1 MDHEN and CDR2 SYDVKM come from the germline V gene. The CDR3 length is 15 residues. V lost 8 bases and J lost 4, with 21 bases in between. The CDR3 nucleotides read TGTGCCAGCCTCGGACTAAAACGGAGCTCATACGAGCAGTACTTC. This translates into CASLGLKRSSYEQYF.

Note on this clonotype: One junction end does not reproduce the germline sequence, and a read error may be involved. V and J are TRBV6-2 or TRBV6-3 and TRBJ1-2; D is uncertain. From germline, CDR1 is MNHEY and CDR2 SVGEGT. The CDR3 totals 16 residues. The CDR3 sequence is CASSLLVRSSHYGYTF. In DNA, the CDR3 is TGTGCCAGCAGCCTCCTTGTCCGCTCTTCCCACTACGGCTACACCTTC.

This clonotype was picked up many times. The CDR3 is CASSAPGQGDQPQHF. The CDR3 nucleotides read TGTGCCAGCAGCGCTCCGGGACAGGGTGATCAGCCCCAGCATTTT. The chain carries TRBV12-3 or TRBV12-4 and TRBJ1-5; 9 nucleotides agree with TRBD1. The junction had 8 bases not matched to a gene; V was cut back by 6 bases and J by 5 bases. The CDR3 is 15 amino acids.